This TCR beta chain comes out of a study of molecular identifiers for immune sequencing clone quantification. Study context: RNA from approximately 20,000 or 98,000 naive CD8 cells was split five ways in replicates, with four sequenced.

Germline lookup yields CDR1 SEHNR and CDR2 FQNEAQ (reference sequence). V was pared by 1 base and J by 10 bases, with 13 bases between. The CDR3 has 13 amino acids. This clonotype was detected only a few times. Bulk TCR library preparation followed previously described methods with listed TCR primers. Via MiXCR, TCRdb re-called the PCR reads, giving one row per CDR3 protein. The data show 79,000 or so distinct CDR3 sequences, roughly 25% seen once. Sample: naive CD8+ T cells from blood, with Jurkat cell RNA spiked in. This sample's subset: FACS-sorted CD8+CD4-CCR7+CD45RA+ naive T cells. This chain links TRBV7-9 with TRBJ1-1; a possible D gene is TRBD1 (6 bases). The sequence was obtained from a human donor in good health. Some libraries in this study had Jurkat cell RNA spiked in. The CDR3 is CASSLDSGVGAFF. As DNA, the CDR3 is TGTGCCAGCAGCTTAGATTCAGGGGTAGGAGCTTTCTTT.